This T cell receptor beta chain was documented in a study of cytomegalovirus exposure and HLA in healthy donors. The V end lost 5 bases, the J end lost 6 bases, and 16 bases lay between the germline ends. Germline CDR1 and CDR2: SEHNR and FQNEAQ (reference sequence). The CDR3 runs to 14 residues. The PCR made use of 60 Vbeta and 13 Jbeta primers. TCRdb keeps only in-frame clones here, not all; method: immunoSEQ multiplex PCR. The sample contains approximately 200,000 clones, 79% of which appear only once. Sequenced sample: PBMCs. The TCR sequence derives from a girl aged 10 to 17 in good health and CMV-seropositive. This chain uses TRBV7-9 with TRBJ1-1, with TRBD1 as a possible D gene (5 bases). The CDR3 is CASSPTDTGSEAFF. DNA for the CDR3: TGTGCCAGCAGCCCCACCGACACAGGATCTGAAGCTTTCTTT.